These T cell receptor beta chains were read from a single sample in a study of T cell repertoires in cytomegalovirus infection. TCRdb analysed the reads with MiXCR anew, one entry per CDR3 protein. The data contain 200,000 to 250,000 distinct CDR3 sequences, around two fifths of them singletons. Antigens of these TCRs are unknown. The sample was CD8+ T cells from cultured PBMCs, taken from culture after CMV antigen stimulation. Receptor source: a human donor in good health (CMV status not recorded). Some clones in this sample may be carry-over from other donors' samples. Each CDR3 is given with its conserved first and last residue. D genes are given only for firm matches. Size tells how often a clone was seen (once, few, many) or the class of an expanded clone, and some rows leave it out.

D: TRBD1
V: TRBV27
J: TRBJ2-2
size: NA
DNA: TGTGCCAGCAGTTCGGGACAGGGCGCCGGGGAGCTGTTTTTT
CDR3: CASSSGQGAGELFF

D: NA
V: TRBV7-9
J: TRBJ2-2
size: few
DNA: TGTGCCAGCAGGCCTTTCACCGGGGAGCTGTTTTTT
CDR3: CASRPFTGELFF

D: NA
V: TRBV27
J: TRBJ1-2
size: once
DNA: TGTGCCAGCTCAGCAGGGTATGGCTACACCTTC
CDR3: CASSAGYGYTF

D: TRBD1
V: TRBV7-6
J: TRBJ1-2
size: NA
DNA: TGTGCCAGCAGCTCAGCGACAGGGGGCCGGGACTATGGCTACACCTTC
CDR3: CASSSATGGRDYGYTF

D: TRBD2
V: TRBV20-1
J: TRBJ2-7
size: NA
DNA: TGCAGTGCCATCGGACTAGCGGCCTCCTGCGAGCAGTACTTC
CDR3: CSAIGLAASCEQYF

D: NA
V: TRBV11-2
J: TRBJ2-3
size: NA
DNA: TGTGCCAGCAGCTTTAGATTCTCAGATACGCAGTATTTT
CDR3: CASSFRFSDTQYF

D: TRBD1
V: TRBV12-3/TRBV12-4
J: TRBJ1-4
size: NA
DNA: TGTGCCAGCAGTCAGTCCAGGGGGGAAAAACTGTTTTTT
CDR3: CASSQSRGEKLFF

D: NA
V: TRBV12-5
J: TRBJ1-3
size: NA
DNA: TGTGCTAGTGGTCGCCCGCGGGGCTCAGGAAACACCATATATTTT
CDR3: CASGRPRGSGNTIYF

D: NA
V: TRBV7-2
J: TRBJ2-7
size: NA
DNA: TGTGCCAGCAGCTCGAGCGATTCCCGGGTGCCGGATTTCTACGAGCAGTACTTC
CDR3: CASSSSDSRVPDFYEQYF

D: NA
V: TRBV2
J: TRBJ1-4
size: NA
DNA: TGTGCCAGCAGTGGTCCGGGGGCCGGGGAAAAACTGTTTTTT
CDR3: CASSGPGAGEKLFF

D: TRBD1
V: TRBV10-3
J: TRBJ1-4
size: few
DNA: TGTGCCATCAGTGAGTCGAGTTCGGACAGGGTAACTAATGAAAAACTGTTTTTT
CDR3: CAISESSSDRVTNEKLFF

D: NA
V: TRBV20-1
J: TRBJ2-1
size: few
DNA: TGCAGTGCTAGATCTTTCCGGACTACCGACAATGAGCAGTTCTTC
CDR3: CSARSFRTTDNEQFF

D: NA
V: TRBV12-5
J: TRBJ1-1
size: NA
DNA: TGTGCTAGTGGTTTTGGCGGAAACACTGAAGCTTTCTTT
CDR3: CASGFGGNTEAFF

D: NA
V: TRBV27
J: TRBJ1-1
size: NA
DNA: TGTGCCAGCAGTAAACAGGGCTTGAACACTGAAGCTTTCTTT
CDR3: CASSKQGLNTEAFF

D: NA
V: TRBV7-8
J: TRBJ2-3
size: NA
DNA: TGTGCCAGCAGCTTAGAAGCAGATACGCAGTATTTT
CDR3: CASSLEADTQYF

D: NA
V: TRBV5-4
J: TRBJ2-3
size: NA
DNA: TGTGCCAGCAGCTTGCACCCCGTTACTAGCACAGATACGCAGTATTTT
CDR3: CASSLHPVTSTDTQYF

D: TRBD2
V: TRBV7-8
J: TRBJ2-1
size: NA
DNA: TGTGCCAGCAGCCCGACACTAGCGGGGAGCTTCTACAATGAGCAGTTCTTC
CDR3: CASSPTLAGSFYNEQFF

D: TRBD2
V: TRBV4-2
J: TRBJ2-1
size: NA
DNA: TGTGCCAGCAGCCACCGCGGGGGGGGCATCAATGAGCAGTTCTTC
CDR3: CASSHRGGGINEQFF

D: NA
V: TRBV9
J: TRBJ1-3
size: NA
DNA: TGTGCCAGCAGCGGCCTACAGGGATCTGGAAACACCATATATTTT
CDR3: CASSGLQGSGNTIYF

D: NA
V: TRBV5-6
J: TRBJ2-7
size: NA
DNA: TGTGCCAGCAGCTTGGGGCATGACGAGCAGTACTTC
CDR3: CASSLGHDEQYF

D: NA
V: TRBV19
J: TRBJ1-1
size: NA
DNA: TGTGCCAGTAGTACCCCGGGGGCGGGCCTGAACACTGAAGCTTTCTTT
CDR3: CASSTPGAGLNTEAFF

D: TRBD1
V: TRBV12-3/TRBV12-4
J: TRBJ2-7
size: few
DNA: TGTGCCAGCAGAACCGACAGGGGCCCGCCCTACGAGCAGTACTTC
CDR3: CASRTDRGPPYEQYF

D: NA
V: TRBV6-6
J: TRBJ2-1
size: NA
DNA: TGTGCCAGCAAGTTCGTTGAAGCCTTACACGATGAGCAGTTCTTC
CDR3: CASKFVEALHDEQFF

D: TRBD2
V: TRBV11-2
J: TRBJ2-7
size: NA
DNA: TGTGCCAGCAGCTTAACTAGCGGGATCCAAAGCTCCTACGAGCAGTACTTC
CDR3: CASSLTSGIQSSYEQYF

D: TRBD1
V: TRBV6-5
J: TRBJ1-1
size: few
DNA: TGTGCCAGCAGCCCAAAAGGGGGCCTCCCCGAAGCTTTCTTT
CDR3: CASSPKGGLPEAFF

D: NA
V: TRBV6-5
J: TRBJ2-2
size: NA
DNA: TGTGCCAGCAGTTTAAGGGGACTCCTCGACACCGGGGAGCTGTTTTTT
CDR3: CASSLRGLLDTGELFF

D: TRBD1
V: TRBV12-3/TRBV12-4
J: TRBJ2-5
size: few
DNA: TGTGCCAGCAGTTTAGCCAGGGGGAAAGAGACCCAGTACTTC
CDR3: CASSLARGKETQYF

D: NA
V: TRBV7-9
J: TRBJ2-2
size: few
DNA: TGTGCCAGCAGCGCTCCCGGGACATGGGCAACGGACACCGGGGAGCTGTTTTTT
CDR3: CASSAPGTWATDTGELFF

D: NA
V: TRBV7-6
J: TRBJ2-1
size: few
DNA: TGTGCCAGCAGCTTACAATATCCCAGCGGACCCAACAATGAGCAGTTCTTC
CDR3: CASSLQYPSGPNNEQFF

D: NA
V: TRBV7-6
J: TRBJ2-1
size: NA
DNA: TGTGCCAGCAGCTTAGCGGGGGGGCTCTATGAGCAGTTCTTC
CDR3: CASSLAGGLYEQFF

D: TRBD1
V: TRBV5-1
J: TRBJ1-1
size: NA
DNA: TGCGCCAGCAGCTTGGCCAGAGGACAGGGCAACACTGAAGCTTTCTTT
CDR3: CASSLARGQGNTEAFF

D: NA
V: TRBV6-1
J: TRBJ2-2
size: NA
DNA: TGTGCCAGCAGGGTAGACTATAACACCGGGGAGCTGTTTTTT
CDR3: CASRVDYNTGELFF

D: TRBD1
V: TRBV12-3/TRBV12-4
J: TRBJ1-1
size: NA
DNA: TGTGCCAGCAGTCCAAGCCTCCGGGACAGGTTCCCGAACACTGAAGCTTTCTTT
CDR3: CASSPSLRDRFPNTEAFF

D: TRBD1
V: TRBV28
J: TRBJ1-6
size: NA
DNA: TGTGCCAGCAGTCCCAGGACAGGGTGGAATTCACCCCTCCACTTT
CDR3: CASSPRTGWNSPLHF

D: TRBD1
V: TRBV7-8
J: TRBJ1-1
size: few
DNA: TGTGCCAGCAGTCCCGACAGGGGGCGAGAAGCTTTCTTT
CDR3: CASSPDRGREAFF

D: NA
V: TRBV27
J: TRBJ1-6
size: NA
DNA: TGTGCCAGCAGTCCCAGCGCGGGACTCTATAATTCACCCCTCCACTTT
CDR3: CASSPSAGLYNSPLHF

D: NA
V: TRBV6-5
J: TRBJ2-2
size: few
DNA: TGTGCCAGCAGTTACTGGCGCGTCGGGGAGCTGTTTTTT
CDR3: CASSYWRVGELFF

D: TRBD1
V: TRBV2
J: TRBJ2-7
size: NA
DNA: TGTGCCAGCCGGGACAGGGGGAACGGTGGGGCCTACGAGCAGTACTTC
CDR3: CASRDRGNGGAYEQYF

D: TRBD1
V: TRBV15
J: TRBJ1-4
size: NA
DNA: TGTGCCACCAGCGAGGGGGACAGTGAAAATGAAAAACTGTTTTTT
CDR3: CATSEGDSENEKLFF

D: NA
V: TRBV12-3/TRBV12-4
J: TRBJ1-5
size: NA
DNA: TGTGCCAGCAGTTTAAAACTGATGAATCAGCCCCAGCATTTT
CDR3: CASSLKLMNQPQHF

D: NA
V: TRBV7-6
J: TRBJ2-1
size: NA
DNA: TGTGCCAGCAGCTTAGCGCTGCGGGTTGAGATCATCTATGAGCAGTTCTTC
CDR3: CASSLALRVEIIYEQFF

D: NA
V: TRBV28
J: TRBJ2-5
size: NA
DNA: TGTGCCAGCAGTTTCCTGCAGTTCCAAGAGACCCAGTACTTC
CDR3: CASSFLQFQETQYF

D: TRBD1
V: TRBV27
J: TRBJ1-1
size: NA
DNA: TGTGCCAGCAGTCATCGGACAGGGCCCGCTATTTCCACTGAAGCTTTCTTT
CDR3: CASSHRTGPAISTEAFF

D: TRBD1
V: TRBV7-9
J: TRBJ1-2
size: few
DNA: TGTGCCAGCAGCTTAGAGCTTACAGGGGGAAGCTATGGCTACACCTTC
CDR3: CASSLELTGGSYGYTF

D: NA
V: TRBV7-9
J: TRBJ2-2
size: NA
DNA: TGTGCCAGCAGCTTTGCCCATAGGAACACCGGGGAGCTGTTTTTT
CDR3: CASSFAHRNTGELFF

D: NA
V: TRBV6-1
J: TRBJ1-1
size: NA
DNA: TGTGCCAGCAGTGAGGGGCCTAAGACTGAAGCTTTCTTT
CDR3: CASSEGPKTEAFF

D: TRBD1
V: TRBV19
J: TRBJ2-2
size: NA
DNA: TGTGCCAGCCACCAGGGACAGGGAGAAGCCGGGGAGCTGTTTTTT
CDR3: CASHQGQGEAGELFF

D: TRBD2
V: TRBV5-8
J: TRBJ2-3
size: NA
DNA: TGTGCCAGCAGCTCGGCCGGGACTAGCCTTAGAGATACGCAGTATTTT
CDR3: CASSSAGTSLRDTQYF

D: TRBD1
V: TRBV12-3/TRBV12-4
J: TRBJ2-7
size: few
DNA: TGTGCCAGCAGTCATGGACAGGACTACGAGCAGTACTTC
CDR3: CASSHGQDYEQYF

D: NA
V: TRBV6-1
J: TRBJ1-2
size: few
DNA: TGTGCCAGCAGTGAGATGGACAGCTTTCTCTATGGCTACACCTTC
CDR3: CASSEMDSFLYGYTF